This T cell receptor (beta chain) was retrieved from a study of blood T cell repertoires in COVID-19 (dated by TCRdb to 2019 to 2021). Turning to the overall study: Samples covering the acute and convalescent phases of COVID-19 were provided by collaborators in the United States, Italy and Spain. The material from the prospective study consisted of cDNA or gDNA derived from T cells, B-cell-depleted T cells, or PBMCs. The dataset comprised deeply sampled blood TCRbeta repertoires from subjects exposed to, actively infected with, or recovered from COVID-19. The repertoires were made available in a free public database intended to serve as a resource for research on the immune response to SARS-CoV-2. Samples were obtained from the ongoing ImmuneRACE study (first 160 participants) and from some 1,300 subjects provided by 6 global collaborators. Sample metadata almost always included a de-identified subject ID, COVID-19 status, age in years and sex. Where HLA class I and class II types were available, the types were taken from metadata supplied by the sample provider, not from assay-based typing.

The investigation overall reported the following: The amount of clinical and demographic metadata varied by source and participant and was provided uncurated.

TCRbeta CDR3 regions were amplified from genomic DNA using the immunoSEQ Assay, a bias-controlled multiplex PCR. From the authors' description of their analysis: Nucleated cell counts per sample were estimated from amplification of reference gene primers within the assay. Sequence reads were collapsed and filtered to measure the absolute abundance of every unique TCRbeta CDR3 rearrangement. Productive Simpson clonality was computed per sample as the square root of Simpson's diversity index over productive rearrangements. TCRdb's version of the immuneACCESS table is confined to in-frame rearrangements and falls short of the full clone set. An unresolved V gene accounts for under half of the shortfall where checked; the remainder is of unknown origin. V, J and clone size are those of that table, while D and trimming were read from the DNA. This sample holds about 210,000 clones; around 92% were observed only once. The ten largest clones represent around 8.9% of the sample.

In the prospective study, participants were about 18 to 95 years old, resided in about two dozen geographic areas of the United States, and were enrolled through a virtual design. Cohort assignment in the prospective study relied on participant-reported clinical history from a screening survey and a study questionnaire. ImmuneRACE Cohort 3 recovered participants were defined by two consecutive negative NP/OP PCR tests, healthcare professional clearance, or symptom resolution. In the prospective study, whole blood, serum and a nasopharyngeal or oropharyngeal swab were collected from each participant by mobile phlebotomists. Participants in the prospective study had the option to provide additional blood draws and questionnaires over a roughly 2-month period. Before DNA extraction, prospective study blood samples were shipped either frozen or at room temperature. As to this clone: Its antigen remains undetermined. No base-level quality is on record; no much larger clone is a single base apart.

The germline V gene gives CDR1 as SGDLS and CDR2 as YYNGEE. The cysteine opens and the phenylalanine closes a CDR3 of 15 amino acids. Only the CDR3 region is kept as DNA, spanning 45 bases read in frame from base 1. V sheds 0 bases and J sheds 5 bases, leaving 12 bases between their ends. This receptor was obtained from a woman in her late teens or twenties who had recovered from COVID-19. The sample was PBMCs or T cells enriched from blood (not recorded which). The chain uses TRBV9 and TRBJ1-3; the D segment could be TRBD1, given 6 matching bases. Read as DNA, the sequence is TGTGCCAGCAGCGTAGAAGGACAGCCCAGAAACACCATATATTTT. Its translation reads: CASSVEGQPRNTIYF.